The source of this TCR beta chain is a study of PD-1 blockade in classical Hodgkin lymphoma. The study, taken as a whole, reports: A significant rise in TCR diversity by C4D1 was seen for CD4+ but not CD8+ cells. Patients who responded completely had about the same baseline diversity as newly diagnosed patients. Exclusion was the outcome for patients who began nivolumab under 1 year after ASCT.

Repertoires were generated with immunoSEQ multiplex PCR, while TCRdb's copy carries only in-frame clones and drops some. Seen here are some 16,000 clones, over 55% observed once, and the top ten hold about 9%. To note about this clone: Its specificity is not known.

The germline V gene encodes CDR1 SGDLS and CDR2 YYNGEE. V gave up 0 bases and J gave up 5 bases, with 7 bases separating them. The CDR3 is 13 residues long. The patients all showed relapse after autologous stem cell transplantation, while their brentuximab vedotin exposure varied. The rearrangement links TRBV9 to TRBJ2-3, with D possibly being TRBD2 (5 bases). The receptor was isolated from a human donor with classical Hodgkin lymphoma. The material was peripheral blood mononuclear cells (PBMCs), obtained before the second cycle of nivolumab. CDR3: CASSVARGDTQYF. The CDR3 nucleotides are TGTGCCAGCAGCGTAGCCCGGGGAGATACGCAGTATTTT. The full variable domain, its missing parts supplied by reference TRBV9 and TRBJ2-3, is DSGVTQTPKHLITATGQRVTLRCSPRSGDLSVYWYQQSLDQGLQFLIQYYNGEERAKGNILERFSAQQFPDLHSELNLSSLELGDSALYFCASSVARGDTQYFGPGTRLTVL.